The entry that follows covers one TCR beta chain sequence. What it binds is unknown. This record comes from a study of T cell responses to AZD1222 COVID-19 vaccine. Libraries were prepared by immunoSEQ multiplex PCR; TCRdb keeps only in-frame clonotypes and omits some of them. The repertoire holds about 130,000 clones, roughly 89% seen once, with 6.3% in the top ten. The length of the CDR3 is 14 residues. The germline V gene has CDR1 MNHEY and CDR2 SVGEGT. Trimming at V came to 5 bases and at J to 5 bases, leaving 7 bases not matched to a gene. Study-wide results and caveats: Nearly half of spike-specific TCRs reportedly target variant regions that are unmutated in the B.1.351 and B.1.1.7 variants. Spike-specific TCR breadth and depth grew following two AZD1222 doses.

This chain connects TRBV6-2 or TRBV6-3 to TRBJ2-5; 8 nucleotides agree with TRBD2. Sequences were derived from peripheral blood, sampled on day 0 of AZD1222 vaccination. This TCR was sampled from an adult in good health. The CDR3 spells CASSPGGAYETQYF. The CDR3 coding sequence is TGTGCCAGCAGTCCGGGGGGGGCTTATGAGACCCAGTACTTC.